These T cell receptor beta chains were read from a single sample in a study of read filtering for tumor transcriptome and immune sequencing. One entry per CDR3 protein, called by TCRdb with MiXCR from the reads. The data contain over 50,000 distinct CDR3 sequences, about 19% of them singletons. Sequences were obtained from a population of CD138-negative cells sorted from bone marrow. Receptor source: a donor aged 40 or older with multiple myeloma. CDR3s include the opening cysteine and the closing phenylalanine or tryptophan. The D gene is left open where the match is weak. Some rows have no size entry. The others give once, few or many, or a class for an expanded clone.

clone size	D gene	J gene	V gene	CDR3 protein	CDR3 DNA
many	-	TRBJ1-4	TRBV20-1	CSAKRDGNEKLFF	TGCAGTGCTAAACGGGACGGTAATGAAAAACTGTTTTTT
-	-	TRBJ1-5	TRBV19	CASTFGGGGNQPQHF	TGTGCCAGTACATTCGGGGGGGGGGGCAATCAGCCCCAGCATTTT
few	TRBD2	TRBJ2-3	TRBV27	CASSPPWRAGGRTDTQYF	TGTGCCAGCAGTCCACCATGGCGCGCGGGGGGGCGTACAGATACGCAGTATTTT
many	TRBD1	TRBJ2-1	TRBV7-9	CASSSGQTYNEQFF	TGTGCCAGCAGCTCGGGACAGACCTACAATGAGCAGTTCTTC
few	TRBD1	TRBJ2-3	TRBV20-1	CSAFWTGSTDTQYF	TGCAGTGCTTTCTGGACAGGGAGCACAGATACGCAGTATTTT
-	-	TRBJ2-2	TRBV20-1	CSASPGPDGELLF	TGCAGTGCTAGCCCGGGGCCTGACGGGGAGCTGCTTTTT
many	TRBD1	TRBJ2-7	TRBV28	CASNRGTGGIYEQYF	TGTGCCAGCAACCGAGGGACAGGGGGTATCTACGAGCAGTACTTC
many	-	TRBJ1-5	TRBV7-9	CASSSTKINQPQHF	TGTGCCAGCAGCTCAACAAAAATCAATCAGCCCCAGCATTTT
many	-	TRBJ2-7	TRBV20-1	CSARLGQNSYEQYF	TGCAGTGCTAGATTGGGCCAGAACTCCTACGAGCAGTACTTC
-	TRBD1	TRBJ1-2	TRBV27	CASAGTGGQYGYTF	TGTGCCAGCGCCGGGACAGGGGGCCAATATGGCTACACCTTC
many	-	TRBJ2-3	TRBV29-1	CSVDSPREAADTQYF	TGCAGCGTTGATTCCCCCAGGGAGGCAGCAGATACGCAGTATTTT
many	TRBD1	TRBJ2-7	TRBV5-1	CASSPGQGFDEQYF	TGCGCCAGCAGCCCCGGACAGGGTTTCGACGAGCAGTACTTC
many	TRBD2	TRBJ2-7	TRBV29-1	CSVGLDNYEQYF	TGCAGCGTAGGACTAGACAACTACGAGCAGTACTTC
many	-	TRBJ1-2	TRBV20-1	CSASQPGRNNYGYTF	TGCAGTGCTTCCCAGCCGGGACGGAATAACTATGGCTACACCTTC
many	-	TRBJ1-5	TRBV7-6	CASSFLDNQPQHF	TGTGCCAGCAGCTTTTTGGACAACCAGCCCCAGCATTTT
many	-	TRBJ1-2	TRBV7-9	CASSSHRGANYGYTF	TGTGCCAGCAGCTCTCACCGGGGGGCTAACTATGGCTACACCTTC
many	-	TRBJ2-3	TRBV12-3/TRBV12-4	CASSARDTQYF	TGTGCCAGCAGCGCCAGGGATACGCAGTATTTT
many	-	TRBJ2-1	TRBV10-2	CASRQYDNEQFF	TGCGCCAGCAGACAATACGACAATGAGCAGTTCTTC
many	-	TRBJ1-1	TRBV6-2/TRBV6-3	CASTEGGTGTEAFF	TGTGCCAGCACCGAAGGCGGTACGGGCACTGAAGCTTTCTTT
many	-	TRBJ2-3	TRBV20-1	CSASDRRSTDTQYF	TGCAGTGCTAGCGACAGGAGAAGCACAGATACGCAGTATTTT
many	-	TRBJ2-7	TRBV6-2/TRBV6-3	CASGPGGGNYEQYF	TGTGCCAGCGGCCCGGGGGGCGGGAACTACGAGCAGTACTTC
many	TRBD1	TRBJ2-2	TRBV29-1	CSVERQGEIGELFF	TGCAGCGTTGAAAGACAGGGGGAAATCGGGGAGCTGTTTTTT
many	TRBD2	TRBJ2-1	TRBV10-3	CAVQAGGTINEQFF	TGTGCCGTCCAGGCGGGGGGGACGATAAATGAGCAGTTCTTC
many	TRBD1	TRBJ1-5	TRBV28	CASTPAPTGRQPQHF	TGTGCCAGCACCCCTGCGCCGACAGGGCGTCAGCCCCAGCATTTT
many	TRBD1	TRBJ1-1	TRBV24-1	CATSAGTGGANTEAFF	TGTGCCACCAGTGCCGGGACAGGGGGCGCGAACACTGAAGCTTTCTTT
many	-	TRBJ2-5	TRBV4-1	CASSQEGQKETQYF	TGCGCCAGCAGCCAAGAAGGACAGAAAGAGACCCAGTACTTC
many	TRBD1	TRBJ2-2	TRBV7-9	CASSLDRGKNTGELFF	TGTGCCAGCAGTTTAGACAGGGGAAAGAACACCGGGGAGCTGTTTTTT
many	-	TRBJ2-5	TRBV2	CASSEAETQYF	TGTGCCAGCAGCGAAGCGGAGACCCAGTACTTC